Listed below are T cell receptor beta chains from one sample, sequenced in a study of CD8+ T cells in alopecia areata. Profiled with immunoSEQ multiplex PCR; TCRdb holds only in-frame clones, not every one. The sample has 98,000 or so clones; 60% to 75% are singletons. Here the sequenced sample was CD8+ T cells sorted from blood, taken at week 4, from a patient treated with tofacitinib. The receptor source for this set is a human donor with alopecia areata. The CDR3 runs from the conserved cysteine through the conserved F or W. The D gene is left open where the match is weak. Expanded clones are given a class, and other clones once, few, many or no size at all.

>TRBV4-1|15|TRBD2|many|TRBJ2-2
TGCGCCAGCAGCCAAGATTGGCGGGGGGCCGGGGAGCTGTTTTTT
CASSQDWRGAGELFF
>TRBV25-1|15|TRBD1|few|TRBJ1-2
TGTGCCAGCAGTGAAGGTACAGGGGGTTACTATGGCTACACCTTC
CASSEGTGGYYGYTF
>TRBV5-6|14|-|-|TRBJ2-3
TGTGCCAGCAGCTTGGATTCTTGGCAGGATACGCAGTATTTT
CASSLDSWQDTQYF
>TRBV7-6|13|-|-|TRBJ2-2
TGTGCCAGCAGCTTAGGTCTTCCGGGGGAGCTGTTTTTT
CASSLGLPGELFF
>TRBV4-1|17|-|-|TRBJ2-7
TGCGCCAGCAGCCAAGAGTCATTCGGGGACATAGCCTACGAGCAGTACTTC
CASSQESFGDIAYEQYF
>TRBV5-1|13|-|-|TRBJ1-2
TGCGCCAGCAGCTTGGTGGTTGGCTATGGCTACACCTTC
CASSLVVGYGYTF
>TRBV4-3|15|-|-|TRBJ1-5
TGCGCCAGCAGCCAAGACAGCCGGGGGGGACAGCCCCAGCATTTT
CASSQDSRGGQPQHF
>TRBV4-3|16|-|-|TRBJ1-4
TGCGCCAGCAGCCAAGGACCCAGTGCAACTAATGAAAAACTGTTTTTT
CASSQGPSATNEKLFF
>TRBV5-1|12|-|-|TRBJ2-7
TGCGCCAGCAGCTTGGACGCCTACGAGCAGTACTTC
CASSLDAYEQYF
>TRBV4-1|13|-|few|TRBJ1-5
TGCGCCAGCAGCCAAGATCGGGGCCAGCCCCAGCATTTT
CASSQDRGQPQHF
>TRBV4-3|13|-|-|TRBJ1-5
TGCGCCAGCAGCCAAGATCAAGGCCAGCCCCAGCATTTT
CASSQDQGQPQHF
>TRBV29-1|15|TRBD1|-|TRBJ2-5
TGCAGCGTTGAATCGGGACAGGATCCCCAGGAGACCCAGTACTTC
CSVESGQDPQETQYF
>TRBV7-9|13|-|-|TRBJ1-5
TGTGCCAGTTCTCGGGGAGGGAATCAGCCCCAGCATTTT
CASSRGGNQPQHF
>TRBV30|10|-|few|TRBJ2-7
TGTGCCTGGAGTGTAGACGAGCAGTACTTC
CAWSVDEQYF
>TRBV27|19|-|-|TRBJ1-1
TGTGCCAGCAGTTCAACAGGGTTACGAGCGGGAGCGGAGAACACTGAAGCTTTCTTT
CASSSTGLRAGAENTEAFF
>TRBV7-9|18|TRBD1|-|TRBJ1-5
TGTGCCAGCAGCCCCCTTTTTGGGACAGGGGGCGAGGATCAGCCCCAGCATTTT
CASSPLFGTGGEDQPQHF
>TRBV4-2|15|TRBD1|-|TRBJ2-7
TGTGCCAGCAGCCATGATGGACAGGGGACCTACGAGCAGTACTTC
CASSHDGQGTYEQYF
>TRBV29-1|12|-|few|TRBJ2-7
TGCAGCGTTGAAGACTACGCCTACGAGCAGTACTTC
CSVEDYAYEQYF
>TRBV5-6|18|TRBD2|few|TRBJ2-5
TGTGCCAGCAGCTTGATTTATACCAGCGGGACTCGACAAGAGACCCAGTACTTC
CASSLIYTSGTRQETQYF
>TRBV9|18|TRBD2|-|TRBJ2-5
TGTGCCAGCAGAGGCGGTTGTGGGGAGCGGGGCCCCAGGAAGACCCAGTACTTC
CASRGGCGERGPRKTQYF
>TRBV4-1|14|-|-|TRBJ2-7
TGCGCCAGCAGCCAAGTGGGTTTATCCTACGAGCAGTACTTC
CASSQVGLSYEQYF
>TRBV5-1|15|-|few|TRBJ2-2
TGCGCCAGCAGCTTCACAGGGCCGCCAACCGGGGAGCTGTTTTTT
CASSFTGPPTGELFF
>TRBV7-9|15|TRBD2|-|TRBJ2-1
TGTGCCAGCAGCTCCGGAGCGGGAGGGCCGAATGAGCAGTTCTTC
CASSSGAGGPNEQFF
>TRBV7-9|15|TRBD2|few|TRBJ2-5
TGTGCCGGGAGGCGCCCGGGGGGACTGGAAGAGACCCAGTACTTC
CAGRRPGGLEETQYF
>TRBV4-1|17|TRBD1|few|TRBJ2-5
TGCGCCAGCAGCCCTGGCACCCAGGGGGAGTACCAAGAGACCCAGTACTTC
CASSPGTQGEYQETQYF